These T cell receptor beta chains were read from a single sample in a study of blood T cell repertoires in COVID-19. Clones were read by immunoSEQ multiplex PCR, and TCRdb kept only the in-frame ones, dropping some. The sample yields some 290,000 clones, around 92% seen once. The sequencing sample was made of PBMCs or T cells enriched from blood (not recorded which). The receptors were gathered from a woman aged 30 to 39 who had recovered from COVID-19. Both conserved end residues are part of each CDR3. The order of the fields is J gene, V gene, CDR3 length, CDR3 protein.

J gene: TRBJ2-1
V gene: TRBV11-3
CDR3 length: 15
CDR3 protein: CASSFGLAGGNEQFF

J gene: TRBJ2-5
V gene: TRBV5-1
CDR3 length: 12
CDR3 protein: CASTAQQETQYF

J gene: TRBJ1-1
V gene: TRBV18
CDR3 length: 14
CDR3 protein: CASGVAPPNTEAFF

J gene: TRBJ2-7
V gene: TRBV18
CDR3 length: 17
CDR3 protein: CASSPFGRAGGPYEQYF

J gene: TRBJ1-2
V gene: TRBV7-3
CDR3 length: 15
CDR3 protein: CASSLEGDFSYGYTF

J gene: TRBJ2-2
V gene: TRBV11-3
CDR3 length: 14
CDR3 protein: CASSPQGNTGELFF

J gene: TRBJ1-2
V gene: TRBV7-9
CDR3 length: 15
CDR3 protein: CASSYSPPGPHGYTF

J gene: TRBJ2-7
V gene: TRBV7-7
CDR3 length: 15
CDR3 protein: CASSLGPTETYEQYF

J gene: TRBJ1-5
V gene: TRBV28
CDR3 length: 14
CDR3 protein: CASSRTRSDQPQHF

J gene: TRBJ1-2
V gene: TRBV10-2
CDR3 length: 14
CDR3 protein: CASSERGTNYGYTF

J gene: TRBJ1-5
V gene: TRBV6-6
CDR3 length: 13
CDR3 protein: CASQDRANQPQHF

J gene: TRBJ1-4
V gene: TRBV5-4
CDR3 length: 14
CDR3 protein: CASSWGEGFEKLFF

J gene: TRBJ1-1
V gene: TRBV4-1
CDR3 length: 12
CDR3 protein: CASRSSGESAFF

J gene: TRBJ1-2
V gene: TRBV7-9
CDR3 length: 13
CDR3 protein: CASSLGGTPGYTF

J gene: TRBJ1-5
V gene: TRBV7-9
CDR3 length: 16
CDR3 protein: CASSLWTSGENQPQHF

J gene: TRBJ2-1
V gene: TRBV4-3
CDR3 length: 15
CDR3 protein: CASSLGQGVRGEQFF

J gene: TRBJ2-7
V gene: TRBV28
CDR3 length: 12
CDR3 protein: CASSWTVREQYF

J gene: TRBJ2-1
V gene: TRBV5-5
CDR3 length: 15
CDR3 protein: CASSSYRATYNEQFF

J gene: TRBJ2-3
V gene: TRBV5-1
CDR3 length: 17
CDR3 protein: CASSLGVAGGYADTQYF

J gene: TRBJ1-2
V gene: TRBV6-5
CDR3 length: 12
CDR3 protein: CATEDRGYGYTF

J gene: TRBJ2-1
V gene: TRBV2
CDR3 length: 14
CDR3 protein: CASRADRGGFEQFF

J gene: TRBJ1-2
V gene: TRBV2
CDR3 length: 14
CDR3 protein: CASSDRRGSAGYTF

J gene: TRBJ1-2
V gene: TRBV2
CDR3 length: 12
CDR3 protein: CASSDLYYGYTF

J gene: TRBJ2-1
V gene: TRBV28
CDR3 length: 16
CDR3 protein: CASGLAGQNSYNEQFF

J gene: TRBJ1-2
V gene: TRBV18
CDR3 length: 13
CDR3 protein: CASSPGTDYGYTF

J gene: TRBJ1-2
V gene: TRBV11-2
CDR3 length: 13
CDR3 protein: CASSSGQGSGYTF

J gene: TRBJ2-7
V gene: TRBV19
CDR3 length: 14
CDR3 protein: CASSETGGGYEQYF

J gene: TRBJ2-2
V gene: TRBV5-1
CDR3 length: 19
CDR3 protein: CASSLGGGRYPDGTGELFF

J gene: TRBJ2-2
V gene: TRBV6-6
CDR3 length: 17
CDR3 protein: CASSRGLAVLNTGELFF